A single sample gave rise to the 25 T cell receptor beta chains below, sequenced in a study of blood T cell repertoires in COVID-19. Generated by immunoSEQ multiplex PCR, the TCRdb table keeps only in-frame clones and is missing some. The sample includes tens of thousands of clones, around nine tenths of them seen just once. The sequencing input was peripheral blood. The receptors originated from a man in his 60s with acute or convalescent COVID-19.

The chain combines TRBV6-5 with TRBJ2-7; 7 nucleotides align to TRBD1. Germline CDR1 is MNHEY and CDR2 is SVGAGI. J gave up 2 bases and V 4 bases, and 2 bases lay outside the gene matches. The CDR3 has 13 amino acids. This CDR3 is CASSWDSTYEQYF. In nucleotides, the CDR3 is TGTGCCAGCAGTTGGGACAGTACCTACGAGCAGTACTTC.

This clone was seen a single time. V gene TRBV19 combines with J gene TRBJ1-3; tentative D call: TRBD1 (5 bases). This CDR3 has 13 residues. CDR1 is LNHDA, CDR2 SQIVND, per germline (reference sequence). Trimming removed 5 bases from V and 4 bases from J, with 9 bases in between. CDR3 sequence reads: CASSATAGNTIYF. CDR3 DNA: TGTGCCAGTAGTGCGACAGCAGGAAACACCATATATTTT.

V usage is TRBV5-5 and J usage is TRBJ1-6; the D is unclear. The V and J ends lost 4 bases and 0 bases respectively, with 8 bases between them. CDR3 length: 15 residues. The V gene's germline CDR1 is SGHKS and CDR2 YYEKEE (reference sequence). CDR3 loop: CASSPLSSYNSPLHF. CDR3 sequence (DNA): TGTGCCAGCAGCCCGTTGAGCTCCTATAATTCACCCCTCCACTTT. Complete variable domain (other parts from reference TRBV5-5 and TRBJ1-6): DAGVTQSPTHLIKTRGQQVTLRCSPISGHKSVSWYQQVLGQGPQFIFQYYEKEERGRGNFPDRFSARQFPNYSSELNVNALLLGDSALYLCASSPLSSYNSPLHFGNGTRLTVT.

The V gene is TRBV5-6, the J gene TRBJ1-3; D is perhaps TRBD1 (6 bases). Trimming pared 4 bases from V and 2 bases from J, leaving 16 bases between. The CDR3 covers 16 residues. The germline gives CDR1 SGHDT, CDR2 YYEEEE. The CDR3 DNA reads as TGTGCCAGCAGCACTGGACAGACGAGGACTGGAAACACCATATATTTT. It specifies CASSTGQTRTGNTIYF.

The chain is built from TRBV13 and TRBJ2-3; D unresolved. The CDR3 consists of 15 residues. CDR1 is PRHDT and CDR2 is FYEKMQ in the germline V gene (reference sequence). Trimming pared 4 bases from V and 0 bases from J, leaving 11 bases between. CDR3 region: CASSYRPSSTDTQYF. The CDR3 DNA is TGTGCCAGCAGCTATCGACCTAGTAGCACAGATACGCAGTATTTT.

V and J are TRBV19 and TRBJ1-1, with 7 bases fitting TRBD1. Looked up from germline, CDR1 is LNHDA and CDR2 is SQIVND (reference sequence). The ends lost 2 bases at V and 6 bases at J; junction bases unmatched: 9. The CDR3 contains 15 residues. The CDR3 sequence is CASSIYGTAAAEAFF. CDR3 in DNA: TGTGCCAGTAGTATATACGGGACAGCGGCGGCTGAAGCTTTCTTT.

The chain recombines TRBV27 with TRBJ2-7; TRBD1 aligns across 9 bases. CDR1 and CDR2 (germline): MNHEY, SMNVEV (reference sequence). The CDR3 has 13 residues. Losses at the gene ends were 7 bases for V and 5 bases for J; bases not matched to a gene: 6. CDR3 in DNA: TGTGCCAGCAATGGACAGGGGAGAAACGAGCAGTACTTC. It encodes CASNGQGRNEQYF.

The J gene is TRBJ2-1, the V gene TRBV7-8; 14 bases align to TRBD2. Germline values: CDR1 SGHVS, CDR2 FQNEAQ. The CDR3 has 19 amino acids. V shed 5 bases and J 0 bases; nucleotides not matched to a gene: 9. The CDR3: CASSVGLAGGRSSYNEQFF. CDR3 nucleotide sequence: TGTGCCAGCAGCGTCGGACTAGCGGGAGGTCGAAGCTCCTACAATGAGCAGTTCTTC.

This clone turned up a few times. This chain links TRBV19 with TRBJ1-1; D is ambiguous. CDR1 is LNHDA and CDR2 is SQIVND in the germline V gene (reference sequence). This CDR3 region has 14 residues. The V gene lost 4 bases and the J gene lost 1 base, with 10 bases spanning the gap. This chain's CDR3 is CASSKISGNTEAFF. The CDR3 nucleotides read TGTGCCAGTAGTAAAATCAGTGGGAACACTGAAGCTTTCTTT.

This clone was seen a single time. The CDR3 protein is CASSELSGGFSGNTIYF. CDR3 nucleotide sequence: TGTGCCAGCAGTGAGCTATCAGGGGGCTTCTCTGGAAACACCATATATTTT. The chain is built from TRBV2 and TRBJ1-3; 8 bases map to TRBD1. V shed 3 bases and J 0 bases; nucleotides not matched to a gene: 7. This CDR3 is built from 17 residues. The germline V gene encodes CDR1 SNHLY and CDR2 FYNNEI. Based on the CDR3 plus reference TRBV2 and TRBJ1-3, the full variable domain is EPEVTQTPSHQVTQMGQEVILRCVPISNHLYFYWYRQILGQKVEFLVSFYNNEISEKSEIFDDQFSVERPDGSNFTLKIRSTKLEDSAMYFCASSELSGGFSGNTIYFGEGSWLTVV.

The chain has TRBV10-2 and TRBJ2-7, with a tentative D call TRBD1 (5 bases). The germline CDR1 and CDR2 sequences are WSHSY and SAAADI. There are 15 residues in the CDR3. The germline V and J ends were trimmed by 7 bases and 5 bases, with 21 bases remaining between them. Written as DNA, the CDR3 is TGCGCCAGCACCTCTGGGGCAGGGTTGACCCACGAGCAGTACTTC. This encodes CASTSGAGLTHEQYF.

The chain combines TRBV19 with TRBJ2-2; 7 nucleotides agree with TRBD1. Germline V gene sequence: CDR1 LNHDA, CDR2 SQIVND (reference sequence). Trimming removed 8 bases from V and 2 bases from J; junction bases left unmatched: 8. This CDR3 region has 15 residues. This CDR3 reads CASRPTGANTGELFF. CDR3 in DNA: TGTGCCAGTCGCCCCACAGGGGCCAACACCGGGGAGCTGTTTTTT. Filled out from reference TRBV19 and TRBJ2-2, the complete variable domain reads DGGITQSPKYLFRKEGQNVTLSCEQNLNHDAMYWYRQDPGQGLRLIYYSQIVNDFQKGDIAEGYSVSREKKESFPLTVTSAQKNPTAFYLCASRPTGANTGELFFGEGSRLTVL.

V is TRBV10-3 and J is TRBJ2-1; TRBD2 agrees at 10 bases. With V trimmed by 11 bases and J by 4 bases, 8 bases remained unmatched. The CDR3 is made up of 14 amino acids. Germline V lookup: CDR1 ENHRY, CDR2 SYGVKD. CDR3 amino acids: CAAGRTSGYNEQFF. The CDR3 DNA reads as TGTGCCGCCGGGCGGACTAGCGGTTACAATGAGCAGTTCTTC.

The chain couples TRBV9 to TRBJ2-7; 9 bases are a match to TRBD2. CDR1 is SGDLS and CDR2 is YYNGEE in the germline V gene. This CDR3 has 17 amino acids. With 2 bases clipped from V and 7 bases from J, the junction kept 16 bases outside the gene matches. Here the CDR3 reads CASSVGSGSYGKLEQYF. The CDR3 DNA sequence: TGTGCCAGCAGCGTCGGTAGCGGGAGTTACGGAAAACTGGAGCAGTACTTC. Filled out from reference TRBV9 and TRBJ2-7, the complete variable domain reads DSGVTQTPKHLITATGQRVTLRCSPRSGDLSVYWYQQSLDQGLQFLIQYYNGEERAKGNILERFSAQQFPDLHSELNLSSLELGDSALYFCASSVGSGSYGKLEQYFGPGTRLTVT.

V gene TRBV11-3 combines with J gene TRBJ2-1; D not resolved. This CDR3 is 14 amino acids long. Germline V lookup: CDR1 SGHNT, CDR2 YENEEA. Trimming shortened V by 5 bases and J by 5 bases, and 13 bases separated the two germline ends. The CDR3 reads CASSPGSAHNEQFF. The DNA of the CDR3 is TGTGCCAGCAGCCCTGGAAGCGCCCACAATGAGCAGTTCTTC.

The V and J genes are TRBV1 and TRBJ2-3; the table names TRBD2, a call not compared with the DNA. TRBV1 is flagged as a pseudogene. CDR3 length equals 18 residues. CDR3 nucleotides: TGCACCAGCAGCCAAGAACAAACTAGGTGCGGGGGATCAGATACGCAGTATTTT. It encodes CTSSQEQTRCGGSDTQYF.

The chain couples TRBV18 to TRBJ2-3; 12 bases are a match to TRBD1. Germline CDR1 KGHSH, CDR2 LQKENI. The CDR3 sequence is 15 residues long. With V trimmed by 3 bases and J by 6 bases, 4 bases remained unmatched. CDR3 nucleotides: TGTGCCAGCTCACCGGGGACAGGGGGCAGGGATACGCAGTATTTT. As protein: CASSPGTGGRDTQYF. Supplemented by reference TRBV18 and TRBJ2-3, the full variable domain reads NAGVMQNPRHLVRRRGQEARLRCSPMKGHSHVYWYRQLPEEGLKFMVYLQKENIIDESGMPKERFSAEFPKEGPSILRIQQVVRGDSAAYFCASSPGTGGRDTQYFGPGTRLTVL.

This clone came up once. V is TRBV7-6 and J is TRBJ2-7; 8 bases agree with TRBD2. The CDR3 length is 14 residues. J was trimmed by 0 bases and V by 5 bases; bases with no gene match: 3. In germline, CDR1 is SGHVS, CDR2 FNYEAQ. The CDR3 nucleotides read TGTGCCAGCAGCCTCCGGGGGGGCTCCTACGAGCAGTACTTC. This encodes CASSLRGGSYEQYF.

The V gene is TRBV5-1, the J gene TRBJ2-3; TRBD2 agrees at 15 bases. Trimming removed 2 bases from V and 4 bases from J; junction bases left unmatched: 2. The V gene's germline CDR1 is SGHRS and CDR2 YFSETQ. The CDR3 runs to 16 residues. The CDR3 protein is CASSLRTSGGADTQYF. In DNA form, the CDR3 reads TGCGCCAGCAGCTTACGGACTAGCGGGGGGGCAGATACGCAGTATTTT.

The chain links TRBV6-5 to TRBJ2-2, with TRBD1 matching 8 bases. With 4 bases clipped from V and 4 bases from J, the junction kept 5 bases outside the gene matches. In germline, CDR1 is MNHEY, CDR2 SVGAGI. The CDR3 loop spans 15 amino acids. This chain's CDR3 is CASSSHRGTTGELFF. The CDR3 region has the DNA TGTGCCAGCAGTTCCCACAGGGGGACCACCGGGGAGCTGTTTTTT.

The chain employs TRBV27 and TRBJ1-1; D perhaps matches TRBD1 (5 bases). Germline V lookup: CDR1 MNHEY, CDR2 SMNVEV (reference sequence). The ends were cut back, 1 base at V and 2 bases at J, with 11 bases in the middle. The CDR3 is 15 residues long. DNA of the CDR3: TGTGCCAGCAGTTTATTGGGGGGGAAAAACACTGAAGCTTTCTTT. It yields the protein CASSLLGGKNTEAFF.

This clone was seen a handful of times. The rearrangement links TRBV19 to TRBJ1-1; tentative D call: TRBD1 (6 bases). The CDR3 has 14 amino acids. The germline gives CDR1 LNHDA, CDR2 SQIVND (reference sequence). The ends were cut back, 3 bases at V and 5 bases at J, with 13 bases in the middle. The CDR3 is CASSIYQGRTEAFF. The CDR3 DNA sequence: TGTGCCAGTAGTATCTACCAGGGGCGGACTGAAGCTTTCTTT.

This rearrangement joins TRBV5-1 to TRBJ2-7, with D possibly TRBD2 on 6 matching bases. The CDR3 totals 12 residues. Germline V gene data show CDR1 as SGHRS and CDR2 as YFSETQ. Trimming pared 3 bases from V and 13 bases from J, leaving 17 bases between. In DNA form, the CDR3 reads TGCGCCAGCAGCTCGGAATGGGGGGTAGGCTACTTC. Translation gives CASSSEWGVGYF.

The chain is built from TRBV5-8 and TRBJ1-1; D is possibly TRBD1 (5 bases). The CDR3 is 16 amino acids. V was trimmed by 5 bases and J by 1 base, leaving 18 bases between them. CDR1 is SGHTS, CDR2 YDEGEE, per germline. The CDR3 region is CASREYRTRANTEAFF. CDR3 nucleotides: TGTGCCAGCAGGGAATACCGGACACGGGCGAACACTGAAGCTTTCTTT.

This sequence joins TRBV6-6 and TRBJ2-1; D gene unclear. The CDR3 length is 12 residues. From germline, CDR1 is MNHNY and CDR2 SVGAGI (reference sequence). Trimming stripped 2 bases from V and 6 bases from J, with 5 bases between. This chain's CDR3 is CASSYVLNEQFF. DNA of the CDR3: TGTGCCAGCAGTTACGTCCTCAATGAGCAGTTCTTC.